This is a list of T cell receptor beta chains from one sample in a study of T cell repertoires in urothelial bladder cancer. Sequencing used immunoSEQ multiplex PCR; TCRdb keeps in-frame clones, though not all of them. The sample lists 9,000 to 13,000 clones, about two thirds occurring once. The sequencing sample was made of tumor-infiltrating cells from bladder cancer. The receptors were gathered from a human donor with a benign inflammatory bladder lesion. Both conserved end residues are part of each CDR3. Fields, in order: clone size, D gene, V gene, J gene, CDR3 protein, CDR3 DNA. The D gene is left open where the match is weak. Part of the rows lack a size; the others show once, few, many or a class for expanded clones.

-,-,TRBV19,TRBJ1-2,CASSTQAGSPNYGYTF,TGTGCCAGTAGTACCCAGGCAGGGTCTCCTAACTATGGCTACACCTTC
-,-,TRBV7-8,TRBJ2-4,CASSLGQARNIQYF,TGTGCCAGCAGCTTAGGGCAGGCGAGGAACATTCAGTACTTC
-,-,TRBV4-2,TRBJ1-5,CASSQDWRVRGDQPQHF,TGTGCCAGCAGCCAAGATTGGCGGGTAAGGGGCGACCAGCCCCAGCATTTT
-,TRBD1,TRBV6-4,TRBJ2-1,CASRKGQGGNEQFF,TGTGCCAGCAGGAAAGGACAGGGAGGTAATGAGCAGTTCTTC
-,TRBD1,TRBV18,TRBJ1-4,CASSPPTGAGEKLFF,TGTGCCAGCTCACCACCGACAGGGGCAGGGGAAAAACTGTTTTTT
-,-,TRBV19,TRBJ1-6,CASSVLGGSYNSPLHF,TGTGCCAGTAGTGTCTTAGGGGGCTCCTATAATTCACCCCTCCACTTT
few,TRBD1,TRBV18,TRBJ2-6,CASSPGQGSSSGANVLTF,TGTGCCAGCTCACCGGGACAGGGGTCCTCCTCTGGGGCCAACGTCCTGACTTTC
-,-,TRBV20-1,TRBJ2-1,CSARRGHEQFF,TGCAGTGCTAGACGAGGGCATGAGCAGTTCTTC
-,TRBD2,TRBV5-4,TRBJ2-6,CATSGGIGGANVLTF,TGTGCCACCTCGGGAGGGATCGGTGGGGCCAACGTCCTGACTTTC
-,-,TRBV10-3,TRBJ1-1,CAIRSGDLNTEAFF,TGTGCCATCAGGTCAGGGGATCTGAACACTGAAGCTTTCTTT
-,TRBD1,TRBV7-2,TRBJ2-7,CASSLAGQGTYEQYF,TGTGCCAGCAGCTTAGCGGGACAGGGAACCTACGAGCAGTACTTC
-,TRBD1,TRBV11-2,TRBJ1-1,CASSPLTTGGTEAFF,TGTGCCAGCAGCCCGTTGACGACAGGGGGAACTGAAGCTTTCTTT
-,-,TRBV7-8,TRBJ2-1,CASSLYLRSTGGQSSYNEQFF,TGTGCCAGCAGCTTGTATCTCCGTAGCACGGGGGGCCAGAGCTCCTACAATGAGCAGTTCTTC
-,-,TRBV5-1,TRBJ2-3,CASSLEYIGTDTQYF,TGCGCCAGCAGCTTGGAGTACATTGGCACAGATACGCAGTATTTT
-,TRBD1,TRBV7-9,TRBJ2-7,CASSSDRGRTYEQYF,TGTGCCAGCAGCTCGGACAGGGGAAGGACCTACGAGCAGTACTTC
-,TRBD1,TRBV7-6,TRBJ2-3,CASSLGQADTQYF,TGTGCCAGCAGCCTAGGACAGGCAGATACGCAGTATTTT
-,TRBD1,TRBV7-7,TRBJ2-3,CASSPDWDRGKDTQYF,TGTGCCAGCAGCCCCGACTGGGACAGGGGAAAAGATACGCAGTATTTT
-,-,TRBV13,TRBJ2-7,CASSPGTGVKSTGTFYEQYF,TGTGCCAGCAGCCCGGGTACCGGGGTTAAGAGCACAGGTACATTCTACGAGCAGTACTTC
-,-,TRBV7-6,TRBJ1-2,CASRKTYGYTF,TGTGCCAGTCGAAAGACCTATGGCTACACCTTC
-,-,TRBV6-5,TRBJ1-1,CASTQRARSTEAFF,TGTGCCAGCACCCAGAGGGCTCGAAGCACTGAAGCTTTCTTT
few,-,TRBV19,TRBJ1-1,CAISDSPNTEAFF,TGTGCCATATCGGACAGCCCGAACACTGAAGCTTTCTTT
-,-,TRBV10-3,TRBJ1-5,CAISESKDGQPQHF,TGTGCCATCAGTGAGTCCAAAGACGGGCAGCCCCAGCATTTT
-,TRBD2,TRBV9,TRBJ2-7,CASSPDELADFSYEQYF,TGTGCCAGCAGCCCTGACGAGCTAGCGGATTTCTCCTACGAGCAGTACTTC
-,TRBD2,TRBV27,TRBJ2-3,CASGGSSSTDTQYF,TGTGCCAGCGGCGGGAGCTCTAGCACAGATACGCAGTATTTT
-,TRBD2,TRBV30,TRBJ2-1,CAWTSGGRDEQFF,TGTGCCTGGACTAGCGGGGGGCGCGATGAGCAGTTCTTC
-,-,TRBV6-6,TRBJ1-5,CASSREINQPQHF,TGTGCCAGCAGTCGAGAAATAAATCAGCCCCAGCATTTT
-,TRBD2,TRBV29-1,TRBJ2-2,CSVLAGGSFSNTGELFF,TGCAGCGTTTTGGCGGGGGGGTCATTTTCGAACACCGGGGAGCTGTTTTTT
few,-,TRBV25-1,TRBJ1-6,CASSDREDNSPLHF,TGTGCCAGCAGTGACAGGGAAGATAATTCACCCCTCCACTTT
-,-,TRBV5-1,TRBJ1-1,CASSSLVGPEAFF,TGCGCCAGCAGCTCGTTGGTCGGGCCTGAAGCTTTCTTT
-,-,TRBV7-3,TRBJ2-1,CASSRQGYNEQFF,TGTGCCAGCAGCCGCCAGGGATACAATGAGCAGTTCTTC
-,-,TRBV6-5,TRBJ2-1,CASSYIKSGVGNEQFF,TGTGCCAGCAGTTACATAAAGTCAGGGGTTGGAAATGAGCAGTTCTTC
medium-sized,-,TRBV2,TRBJ1-3,CASSENLSSGNTIYF,TGTGCCAGCAGTGAGAACCTTAGCTCTGGAAACACCATATATTTT
once,-,TRBV19,TRBJ2-2,CASSPQGTGELFF,TGTGCCAGCTCACCACAGGGTACCGGGGAGCTGTTTTTT
-,TRBD1,TRBV27,TRBJ2-1,CASSLQGAVPSRFF,TGTGCCAGCAGTTTGCAGGGGGCCGTCCCCTCGCGGTTCTTC
-,-,TRBV19,TRBJ2-3,CASSNGGTDTQYF,TGTGCCAGTTCCAACGGCGGGACAGATACGCAGTATTTT
-,TRBD2,TRBV4-1,TRBJ2-1,CASSQDIGLANREQFF,TGCGCCAGCAGCCAAGATATAGGACTAGCCAATCGAGAGCAGTTCTTC
large,-,TRBV27,TRBJ1-5,CASRLGGNQPQHF,TGTGCCAGCCGACTAGGGGGGAATCAGCCCCAGCATTTT
-,TRBD1,TRBV5-4,TRBJ1-6,CASSLMGGTGGRGSPLHF,TGTGCCAGCAGCTTGATGGGCGGGACAGGGGGTCGTGGTTCACCCCTCCACTTT
-,-,TRBV7-8,TRBJ1-5,CASSLARRGNQPQHF,TGTGCCAGCAGCTTAGCAAGGAGGGGTAATCAGCCCCAGCATTTT
-,TRBD1,TRBV29-1,TRBJ1-1,CSVRTGGVTEAFF,TGCAGCGTTAGGACAGGGGGCGTTACTGAAGCTTTCTTT
once,-,TRBV28,TRBJ2-1,CASGMGGQYNEQFF,TGTGCCAGCGGAATGGGGGGGCAATACAATGAGCAGTTCTTC
-,-,TRBV7-9,TRBJ1-5,CASSELEDPPGPQHF,TGTGCCAGCAGCGAGCTGGAGGACCCTCCTGGGCCCCAGCATTTT